This T cell receptor beta chain emerged from a study of T-cell reconstitution after alpha-beta-depleted transplantation in children. Preparation of the TCRbeta library was carried out with unique molecular identifiers. TCRdb re-called the PCR reads through MiXCR, storing one row per CDR3 protein. The sample lists about 410,000 distinct CDR3 sequences, approximately 20% occurring once. This CDR3 spans 14 amino acids. Trimming left V 4 bases short and J 0 bases short, with 9 bases between. Germline CDR1 SQVTM, CDR2 ANQGSEA. This sequence was found in a human donor who donated a stem cell graft to a child with acute myeloid leukemia. Sequenced material: PBMCs from the stem cell graft donor, taken from the stem cell graft. V and J are TRBV29-1 and TRBJ1-4, with D possibly being TRBD1 (6 bases). The CDR3: CSVAGGPTNEKLFF. The CDR3 DNA is TGCAGCGTTGCGGGGGGCCCAACTAATGAAAAACTGTTTTTT.